The T cell receptor (beta chain) described here comes from a study of neurological immune-mediated disorders. V was pared by 3 bases and J by 4 bases, with 9 bases between. The CDR3 extends over 12 amino acids. CDR1 and CDR2 (germline): DFQATT, SNEGSKA (reference sequence). TCRdb passed the 5' RACE reads through MiXCR, listing each CDR3 protein once. The data contain 30,000 to 35,000 distinct CDR3 sequences, under 25% of them singletons. Sample: CD4+ T cells from blood. This sequence originates from a man aged 50-60 years with HTLV-1-associated myelopathy (HAM/TSP). J is TRBJ1-1 and V is TRBV20-1; D unresolved. DNA of the CDR3: TGCAGTGCTAGCGGGAGGGTCACTGAAGCTTTCTTT. Residues: CSASGRVTEAFF.